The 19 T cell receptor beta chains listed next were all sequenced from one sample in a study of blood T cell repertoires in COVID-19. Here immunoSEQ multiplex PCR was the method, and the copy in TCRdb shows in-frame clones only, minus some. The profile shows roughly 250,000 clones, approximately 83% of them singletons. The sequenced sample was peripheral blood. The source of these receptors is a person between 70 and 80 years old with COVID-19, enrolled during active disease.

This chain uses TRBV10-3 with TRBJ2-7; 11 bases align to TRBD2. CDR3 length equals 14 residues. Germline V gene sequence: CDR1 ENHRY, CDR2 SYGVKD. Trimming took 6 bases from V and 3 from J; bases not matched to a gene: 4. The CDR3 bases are TGTGCCATCAGGCCGGGACTAGCGGACTACGAGCAGTACTTC. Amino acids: CAIRPGLADYEQYF.

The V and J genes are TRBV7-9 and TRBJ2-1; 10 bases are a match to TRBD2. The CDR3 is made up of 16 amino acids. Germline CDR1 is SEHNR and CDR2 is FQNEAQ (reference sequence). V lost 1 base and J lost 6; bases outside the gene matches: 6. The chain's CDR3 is CASSLGLAGVPNEQFF. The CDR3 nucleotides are TGTGCCAGCAGCTTAGGGCTAGCGGGAGTGCCCAATGAGCAGTTCTTC.

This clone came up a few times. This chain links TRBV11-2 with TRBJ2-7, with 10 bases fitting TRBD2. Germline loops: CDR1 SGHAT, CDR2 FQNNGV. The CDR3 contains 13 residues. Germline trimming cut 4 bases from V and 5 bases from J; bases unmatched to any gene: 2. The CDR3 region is CASSSSGSHEQYF. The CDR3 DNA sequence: TGTGCCAGCAGCTCTAGCGGGAGCCACGAGCAGTACTTC.

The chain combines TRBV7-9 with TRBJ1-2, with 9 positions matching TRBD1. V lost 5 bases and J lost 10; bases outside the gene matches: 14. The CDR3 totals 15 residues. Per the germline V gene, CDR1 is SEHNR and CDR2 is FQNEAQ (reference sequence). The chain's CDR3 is CASSMGDRDRVPYTF. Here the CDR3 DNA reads TGTGCCAGCAGCATGGGTGATCGGGACAGGGTCCCCTACACCTTC. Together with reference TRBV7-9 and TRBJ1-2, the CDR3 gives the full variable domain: DTGVSQNPRHKITKRGQNVTFRCDPISEHNRLYWYRQTLGQGPEFLTYFQNEAQLEKSRLLSDRFSAERPKGSFSTLEIQRTEQGDSAMYLCASSMGDRDRVPYTFGSGTRLTVV.

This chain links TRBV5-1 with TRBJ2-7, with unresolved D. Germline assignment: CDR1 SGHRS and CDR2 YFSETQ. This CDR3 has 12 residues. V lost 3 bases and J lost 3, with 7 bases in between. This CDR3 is CASSSLGYEQYF. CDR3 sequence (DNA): TGCGCCAGCAGCTCCCTCGGCTACGAGCAGTACTTC.

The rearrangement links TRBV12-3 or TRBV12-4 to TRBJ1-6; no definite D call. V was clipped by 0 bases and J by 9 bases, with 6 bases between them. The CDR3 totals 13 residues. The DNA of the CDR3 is TGTGCCAGCAGTTTAGCCCCCCTTTCACCCCTCCACTTT. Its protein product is CASSLAPLSPLHF.

The CDR3 DNA reads TGCGCCAGCAGCCAGTACAGGGGGCGCGTCGGCAATCAGCCCCAGCATTTT. This translates into CASSQYRGRVGNQPQHF. The rearrangement links TRBV4-3 to TRBJ1-5, with 9 bases identical to TRBD1. The V and J ends lost 3 bases and 2 bases, in that order; junction bases with no gene match: 8. Germline CDR1 is LGHNA and CDR2 is YSLEER. This CDR3 has 17 amino acids.

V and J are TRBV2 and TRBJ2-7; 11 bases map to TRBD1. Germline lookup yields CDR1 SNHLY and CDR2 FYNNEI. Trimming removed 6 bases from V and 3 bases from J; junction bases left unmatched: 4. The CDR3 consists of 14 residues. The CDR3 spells CASRGQGDVYEQYF. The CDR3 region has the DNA TGTGCCAGCAGGGGACAGGGGGACGTCTACGAGCAGTACTTC.

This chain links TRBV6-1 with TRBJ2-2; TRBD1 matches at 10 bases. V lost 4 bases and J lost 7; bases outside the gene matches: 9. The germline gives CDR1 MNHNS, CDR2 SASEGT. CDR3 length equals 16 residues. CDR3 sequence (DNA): TGTGCCAGCAGTGTTAGACAGGGGGCATTGGTCGGGGAGCTGTTTTTT. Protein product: CASSVRQGALVGELFF.

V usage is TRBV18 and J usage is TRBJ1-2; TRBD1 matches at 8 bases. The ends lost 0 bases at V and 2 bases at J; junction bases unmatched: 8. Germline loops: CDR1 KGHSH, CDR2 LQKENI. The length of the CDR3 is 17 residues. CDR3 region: CASSPPARTGRNYGYTF. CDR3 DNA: TGTGCCAGCTCACCACCGGCGAGGACAGGGCGGAACTATGGCTACACCTTC.

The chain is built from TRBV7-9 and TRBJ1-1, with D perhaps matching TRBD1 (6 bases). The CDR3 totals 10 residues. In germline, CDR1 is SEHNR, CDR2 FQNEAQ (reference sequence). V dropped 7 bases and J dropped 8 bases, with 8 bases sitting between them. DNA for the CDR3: TGTGCCAGCAAGGGGGAGGAAGCTTTCTTT. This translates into CASKGEEAFF.

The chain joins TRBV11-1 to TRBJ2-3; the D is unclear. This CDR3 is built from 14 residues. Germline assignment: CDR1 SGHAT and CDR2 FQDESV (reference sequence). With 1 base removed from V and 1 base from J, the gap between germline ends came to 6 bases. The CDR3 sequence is CASSLGHRTDTQYF. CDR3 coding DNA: TGTGCCAGCAGCTTAGGGCACCGCACAGATACGCAGTATTTT. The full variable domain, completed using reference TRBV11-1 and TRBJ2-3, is EAEVAQSPRYKITEKSQAVAFWCDPISGHATLYWYRQILGQGPELLVQFQDESVVDDSQLPKDRFSAERLKGVDSTLKIQPAELGDSAMYLCASSLGHRTDTQYFGPGTRLTVL.

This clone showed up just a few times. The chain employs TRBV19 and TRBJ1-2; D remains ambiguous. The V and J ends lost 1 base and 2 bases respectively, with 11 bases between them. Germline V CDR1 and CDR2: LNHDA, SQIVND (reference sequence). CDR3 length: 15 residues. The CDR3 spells CASSIANSLNYGYTF. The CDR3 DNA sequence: TGTGCCAGTAGTATAGCAAACAGTTTGAACTATGGCTACACCTTC.

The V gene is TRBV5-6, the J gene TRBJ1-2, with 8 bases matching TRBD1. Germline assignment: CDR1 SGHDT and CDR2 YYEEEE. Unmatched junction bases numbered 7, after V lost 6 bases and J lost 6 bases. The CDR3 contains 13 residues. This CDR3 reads CASTKDRAHGYTF. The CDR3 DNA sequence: TGTGCCAGCACCAAGGACAGGGCCCATGGCTACACCTTC. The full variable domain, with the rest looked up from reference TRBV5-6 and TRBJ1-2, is DAGVTQSPTHLIKTRGQQVTLRCSPKSGHDTVSWYQQALGQGPQFIFQYYEEEERQRGNFPDRFSGHQFPNYSSELNVNALLLGDSALYLCASTKDRAHGYTFGSGTRLTVV.

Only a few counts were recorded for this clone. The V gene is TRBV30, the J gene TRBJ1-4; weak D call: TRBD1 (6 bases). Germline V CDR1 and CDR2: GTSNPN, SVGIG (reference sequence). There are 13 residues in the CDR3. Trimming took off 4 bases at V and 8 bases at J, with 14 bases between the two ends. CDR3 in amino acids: CAWTGAGAEKLFF. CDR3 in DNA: TGTGCCTGGACAGGGGCCGGTGCGGAAAAACTGTTTTTT.

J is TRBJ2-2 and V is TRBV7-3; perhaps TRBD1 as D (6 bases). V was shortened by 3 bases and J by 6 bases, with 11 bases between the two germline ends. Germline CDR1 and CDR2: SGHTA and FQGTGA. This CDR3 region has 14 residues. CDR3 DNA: TGTGCCAGCAGCTTGTCAGGGGACGCCGGGGAGCTGTTTTTT. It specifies CASSLSGDAGELFF.

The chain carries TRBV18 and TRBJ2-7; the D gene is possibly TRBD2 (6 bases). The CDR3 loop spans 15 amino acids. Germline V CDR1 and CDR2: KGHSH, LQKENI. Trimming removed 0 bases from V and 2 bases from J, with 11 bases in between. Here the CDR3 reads CASSPPTRNPYEQYF. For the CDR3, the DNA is TGTGCCAGCTCACCACCGACTAGAAACCCCTACGAGCAGTACTTC.

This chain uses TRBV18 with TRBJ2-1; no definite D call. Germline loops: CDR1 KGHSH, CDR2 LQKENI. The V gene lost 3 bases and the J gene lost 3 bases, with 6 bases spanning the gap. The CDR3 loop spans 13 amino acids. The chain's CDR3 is CASSPLNYNEQFF. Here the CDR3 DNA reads TGTGCCAGCTCACCTCTTAACTACAATGAGCAGTTCTTC.

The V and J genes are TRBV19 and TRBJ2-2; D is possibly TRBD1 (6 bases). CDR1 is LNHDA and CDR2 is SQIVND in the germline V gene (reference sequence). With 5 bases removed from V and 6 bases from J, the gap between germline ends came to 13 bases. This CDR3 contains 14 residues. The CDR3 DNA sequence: TGTGCCAGTAGTCCCTCAGGGGCGGCCGGGGAGCTGTTTTTT. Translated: CASSPSGAAGELFF.